The rows below give T cell receptor beta chains drawn from one sample of a study of blood T cell repertoires in COVID-19. Clones were read by immunoSEQ multiplex PCR, and TCRdb kept only the in-frame ones, dropping some. The table lists about 300,000 clones, roughly nine tenths of them singletons. The sequencing input was peripheral blood. All receptors derive from a woman in her thirties with COVID-19, enrolled during active disease. The CDR3 runs from the conserved cysteine through the conserved F or W. The order of the fields is clone size, D gene, V gene, J gene, CDR3 DNA, CDR3 protein. D genes are given only for firm matches. The size of a clone is reported for some rows only, either as once, few or many, or as a class for expanded clones.

-,TRBD1,TRBV4-3,TRBJ1-4,TGCGCCAGCAGCCAGGGACAGGGGTCTGGGAATGAAAAACTGTTTTTT,CASSQGQGSGNEKLFF
-,-,TRBV6-5,TRBJ1-6,TGTGCCAGCACCGCGGCGCGGGGGGAGAATTCACCCCTCCACTTT,CASTAARGENSPLHF
-,-,TRBV10-3,TRBJ1-5,TGTGCCACGAACGGGGGGTACGGTCAGCCCCAGCATTTT,CATNGGYGQPQHF
once,-,TRBV19,TRBJ2-1,TGTGCCAGTAGTGGGGCCGAGCAGTTCTTC,CASSGAEQFF
few,TRBD2,TRBV2,TRBJ2-1,TGTGCCTCTAGACTAGCCGTCTACAATGAGCAGTTCTTC,CASRLAVYNEQFF
-,-,TRBV11-3,TRBJ1-6,TGTGCCAGCAGCTCTACAGGGCGTTCACCCCTCCACTTT,CASSSTGRSPLHF
-,-,TRBV9,TRBJ1-1,TGTGCCAGCAGCCCCCGGGAGACGGGGGGTTTGAACACTGAAGTTTTCTTT,CASSPRETGGLNTEVFF
-,TRBD2,TRBV30,TRBJ2-1,TGTGCCTGGAGCGGATTGCGGACTAGCGGGGGGTTGTACAATGAGCAGTTCTTC,CAWSGLRTSGGLYNEQFF
-,-,TRBV10-2,TRBJ1-1,TGCGCCAGCACCCCCCTCGGGGAGATAGGAAACACTGAAGCTTTCTTT,CASTPLGEIGNTEAFF
-,TRBD1,TRBV2,TRBJ1-2,TGTGCCAGCAGTCGGACAGGGGTACAGGGCTACACCTTC,CASSRTGVQGYTF
-,-,TRBV7-2,TRBJ1-1,TGTGCCAGCAGCTTAGCGAGCGAACAGGGTACTGAAGCTTTCTTT,CASSLASEQGTEAFF
once,TRBD2,TRBV7-3,TRBJ2-1,TGTGCCAGCAGCTTACTAGCGGGGAATTACAATGAGCAGTTCTTC,CASSLLAGNYNEQFF
-,TRBD2,TRBV29-1,TRBJ2-2,TGCAGCGTTGTTGGGACTAGCGGGGGGACCGGGGAGCTGTTTTTT,CSVVGTSGGTGELFF
-,TRBD1,TRBV7-8,TRBJ1-4,TGTGCCAGCAGCTCCCCCGGGACAGGGAAAGAGGAAAAACTGTTTTTT,CASSSPGTGKEEKLFF
-,-,TRBV18,TRBJ1-2,TGTGCCAGCTCACCAGAGGCAGCCCTCTATGGCTACACCTTC,CASSPEAALYGYTF